This section outlines one T cell receptor beta chain sequence together with its context. The repertoire was sequenced with immunoSEQ multiplex PCR; TCRdb's copy has only in-frame clones and lacks some. The table records some 500,000 clones, 96% of them present only once. The entry originates in a study of shared clonotypes between healthy human individuals. Germline V gene data show CDR1 as MDHEN and CDR2 as SYDVKM. The CDR3 extends over 21 amino acids. Trimming left V 1 base short and J 3 bases short, with 29 bases between. Material: naive CD4+ T cells sorted from blood. Indicated subset: CD45RA+ positively selected. This TCR derives from a woman in her twenties or thirties in good health. The chain joins TRBV28 to TRBJ2-3, with D perhaps matching TRBD1 (7 bases). The CDR3 reads CASSLFQLRGVWQTGTDTQYF. CDR3 nucleotide sequence: TGTGCCAGCAGTTTATTTCAGTTGAGGGGGGTCTGGCAGACAGGGACAGATACGCAGTATTTT.